The 3 T cell receptor beta chains listed next were all sequenced from one sample in a study of a mutant IDH1 vaccine in newly diagnosed glioma. Libraries were prepared by immunoSEQ multiplex PCR; TCRdb keeps only in-frame clonotypes and omits some of them. The sample yields approximately 52,000 clones, about 80% seen once. Time point in this sample: week 47, end of study. Mutant IDH1 20-mer peptide, at 300 ug, made up each vaccine dose, with topical imiquimod. What these receptors recognize is not known. The sequencing used PBMCs, collected from a glioma patient whose treatment included an IDH1 peptide vaccine. These TCRs come from a middle-aged woman with glioma. Some clones in this sample may be carry-over from other donors' samples.

This clone has more than one count but fewer than ten. V and J are TRBV5-4 and TRBJ2-7; D remains unclear. The CDR3 spans 13 residues. The V and J ends lost 7 bases and 9 bases respectively, with 20 bases between them. Germline CDR1 and CDR2: SGHNT and YYREEE (reference sequence). CDR3 DNA sequence: TGTGCCAGCGCGTTTAAAGCAGGAGAGGTGCAGTACTTC. Translated: CASAFKAGEVQYF.

The V gene is TRBV4-3, the J gene TRBJ2-3, with a weak D call TRBD2 (6 bases). In germline, CDR1 is LGHNA, CDR2 YSLEER. Trimming cost V 0 bases and J 3 bases, with 10 bases left between them. The CDR3 runs to 15 residues. CDR3 residues: CASSQDGGETDTQYF. DNA for the CDR3: TGCGCCAGCAGCCAAGATGGAGGGGAAACAGATACGCAGTATTTT.

This rearrangement joins TRBV9 to TRBJ2-5; 11 bases are a match to TRBD2. Per the germline V gene, CDR1 is SGDLS and CDR2 is YYNGEE. The CDR3 is 15 residues long. Unmatched junction bases numbered 5, after V lost 4 bases and J lost 3 bases. The CDR3 loop reads CASSSGLAEKETQYF. The DNA for the CDR3 is TGTGCCAGCAGCTCGGGACTAGCGGAGAAAGAGACCCAGTACTTC. Complete variable domain (other parts from reference TRBV9 and TRBJ2-5): DSGVTQTPKHLITATGQRVTLRCSPRSGDLSVYWYQQSLDQGLQFLIQYYNGEERAKGNILERFSAQQFPDLHSELNLSSLELGDSALYFCASSSGLAEKETQYFGPGTRLLVL.